This T cell receptor beta chain originates from a study of T cells in Graves' hyperthyroidism and ophthalmopathy. Study-level points and caveats: Most clonotypes expanded in the thyroid (above 0.001) were also present in blood. A 13 V-J signature model discriminated ophthalmopathy versus stable hyperthyroidism.

The CDR3 extends over 12 amino acids. Trimming cost V 6 bases and J 0 bases, with 7 bases left between them. Germline CDR1 reads DFQATT; CDR2 reads SNEGSKA (reference sequence). This clonotype showed up many times. The antigen remains undetermined. Amplification of TCR beta CDR3 regions was performed using RNA transcripts as template. HTBI primers were employed in a first-round RT-PCR of the TCR CDR3. MiXCR, applied by TCRdb to the multiplex PCR reads, yields one record per CDR3 protein. The top ten hold 30% to 40% of the sample, which has hundreds of thousands of distinct CDR3 sequences, less than 25% seen once. Each diagnosis was grounded in clinical symptoms, serum thyroxine and TRAb, thyroid ultrasound, and orbital computed tomography. The PBMCs were sourced from fresh peripheral blood (10 ml).

Material for sequencing was blood. This receptor was obtained from a man aged 25-40 years with Graves' ophthalmopathy. This chain links TRBV20-1 with TRBJ2-3; no definite D call. The CDR3 DNA is TGCAGTGCCCCCCAAAGCACAGATACGCAGTATTTT. It specifies CSAPQSTDTQYF.